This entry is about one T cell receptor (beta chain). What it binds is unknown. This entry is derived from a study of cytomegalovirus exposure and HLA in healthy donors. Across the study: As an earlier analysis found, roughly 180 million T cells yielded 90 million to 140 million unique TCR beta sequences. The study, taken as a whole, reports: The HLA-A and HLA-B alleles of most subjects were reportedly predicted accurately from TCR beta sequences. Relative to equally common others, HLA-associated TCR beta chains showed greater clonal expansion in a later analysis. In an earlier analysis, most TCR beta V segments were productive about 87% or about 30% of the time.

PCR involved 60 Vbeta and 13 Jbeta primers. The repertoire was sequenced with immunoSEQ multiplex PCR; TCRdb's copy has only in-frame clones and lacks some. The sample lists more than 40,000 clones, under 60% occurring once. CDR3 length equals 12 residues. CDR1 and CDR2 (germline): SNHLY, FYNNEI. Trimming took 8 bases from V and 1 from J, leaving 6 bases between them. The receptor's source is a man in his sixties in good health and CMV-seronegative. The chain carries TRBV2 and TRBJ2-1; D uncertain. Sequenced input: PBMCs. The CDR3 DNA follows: TGTGCCAGCGACTTATCCTACAATGAGCAGTTCTTC. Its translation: CASDLSYNEQFF.